What follows is one T cell receptor (beta chain) and its context. Its target antigen remains unknown. Per-base quality was not reported, and no clone a single base away is much larger than it. The immunoSEQ Assay, a bias-controlled multiplex PCR, was used to amplify TCRbeta CDR3 regions from genomic DNA. Per the source publication's procedure: Nucleated cell counts per sample were estimated from amplification of reference gene primers within the assay. To quantify the absolute abundance of each unique TCRbeta CDR3 rearrangement, sequence reads were collapsed and filtered. Productive Simpson clonality was computed per sample as the square root of Simpson's diversity index over productive rearrangements. Sourced from immuneACCESS, this table was stored by TCRdb with only in-frame sequences that have V and J called. A share of the clones is absent; for the studies checked, an unresolved V gene accounts for under half, and the remainder has no known explanation. That table furnishes V, J and clone size, whereas the DNA furnished D and trimming. The sample table contains approximately 25,000 clones; only one count was recorded for 91% of them. About 17% of the sample is held by the ten biggest clonotypes.

Each collaborating institution followed its own protocols to collect whole blood in K2EDTA tubes. Collaborator samples were shipped for TCRbeta analysis as frozen whole blood, isolated PBMCs, or DNA extracted from either sample type. The sample comes from a study of blood T cell repertoires in COVID-19 (dated by TCRdb to 2020 to 2021). About the full investigation: The collaborator samples originated in the United States, Italy and Spain and spanned the acute and convalescent phases of COVID-19. Nearly every sample came with metadata listing a de-identified subject ID, COVID-19 status, age in years and sex. Where available, HLA class I and class II types were obtained from metadata supplied by the sample provider rather than from assay-based typing. The samples were drawn from the first 160 participants of the ongoing ImmuneRACE study and from 950 to 1,500 subjects provided by 6 global collaborators. A freely available public database, intended as a resource for researchers studying the immune response to SARS-CoV-2, is where the repertoires were released. The dataset comprised deeply sampled blood TCRbeta repertoires from subjects exposed to, actively infected with, or recovered from COVID-19. The prospective study material was composed of cDNA or gDNA derived from T cells, B-cell-depleted T cells, or PBMCs.

Trimming accounts for 6 bases at V and 6 bases at J, while the number of junction bases matched to no gene is 7. Looking up the germline V gene yields CDR1 MNHEY and CDR2 SVGAGI. From cysteine to phenylalanine, the CDR3 is 13 amino acids long. Only the CDR3 DNA is retained, 39 bases long and in frame from the first base. What the research found in general, with its limitations: The quantity of clinical and demographic metadata differed by source and by participant and was supplied without curation.

The TCR originated in a human donor with active COVID-19. The donor label of this sample is uncertain. The chain is assembled from TRBV6-5 and TRBJ2-7; TRBD1 aligns with 8 central bases. Specimen: peripheral blood. CDR3 reads: CASSHGTGGEQYF. The sequence in DNA is TGTGCCAGCAGCCACGGAACAGGGGGCGAGCAGTACTTC.